What follows is one TCR beta chain and its context. Its antigen is currently unknown. The data belong to a study of post-analysis software for immune sequencing data. Study-level background: Patients with relapsing-remitting, secondary progressive and progressive-relapsing multiple sclerosis courses were all represented.

The CDR3 loop spans 13 amino acids. The ends were cut back, 5 bases at V and 4 bases at J, with 12 bases in the middle. CDR1 MGHDK and CDR2 SYGVNS come from the germline V gene. Study-wide results and limits: Comparison of patients with controls showed four or five TRBV segments more frequent in patients, TRBV5-6, TRBV5-1 and TRBV20-1 among them. The F measure placed samples prepared in the same batch into strongly shared clusters. People with multiple sclerosis had a significantly lower normalized Chao1 diversity than controls did.

Unique molecular identifiers were present in the TCR beta cDNA libraries. TCRdb used MiXCR to reprocess the PCR reads, holding one entry per CDR3 protein. The data show almost 700,000 distinct CDR3 sequences, with more than 50% seen just once and over 9% held by the top ten. The rearrangement joins TRBV25-1 to TRBJ2-7; a possible D gene is TRBD2 (5 bases). This TCR was sampled from a girl aged 2 to 10 with multiple sclerosis. The sample comprised blood. The CDR3 sequence: CASSQRVGYEQYF. DNA for the CDR3: TGTGCCAGCAGTCAGAGGGTGGGGTACGAGCAGTACTTC.